These 20 T cell receptor beta chains were all obtained from the same sample, sequenced in a study of blood T cell repertoires in COVID-19. Profiling relied on immunoSEQ multiplex PCR, and the TCRdb table lists in-frame clones only, not all of them. The sample lists under 250,000 clones; about 94% were seen once. What was sequenced was peripheral blood. The receptors derive from a man in his 60s with COVID-19, enrolled during active disease.

V usage is TRBV12-3 or TRBV12-4 and J usage is TRBJ2-7; no clear D gene. There are 13 residues in the CDR3. V gave up 0 bases and J gave up 4 bases, with 7 bases separating them. The CDR3 is CASSLARSYEQYF. CDR3 bases: TGTGCCAGCAGTTTAGCCAGGTCGTACGAGCAGTACTTC.

This clone came up once. The chain has TRBV19 and TRBJ1-5; D remains ambiguous. Germline V gives CDR1 LNHDA, CDR2 SQIVND (reference sequence). The CDR3 runs 16 residues. The V and J ends lost 7 bases and 1 base respectively, with 17 bases between them. CDR3 DNA: TGTGCCAGTAAAGACTTCGTCGCAGAAAGCAATCAGCCCCAGCATTTT. This translates into CASKDFVAESNQPQHF. Drawing the rest from reference TRBV19 and TRBJ1-5, the complete variable domain is DGGITQSPKYLFRKEGQNVTLSCEQNLNHDAMYWYRQDPGQGLRLIYYSQIVNDFQKGDIAEGYSVSREKKESFPLTVTSAQKNPTAFYLCASKDFVAESNQPQHFGDGTRLSIL.

The chain combines TRBV5-1 with TRBJ2-1; 8 nucleotides align to TRBD1. The CDR3 has 15 residues. From germline, CDR1 is SGHRS and CDR2 YFSETQ. V shed 4 bases, J shed 7 bases, and the junction held 10 bases outside the gene matches. The CDR3 loop reads CASSRVAGGGNEQFF. CDR3 DNA sequence: TGCGCCAGCAGCCGGGTGGCAGGGGGCGGAAATGAGCAGTTCTTC.

This clone has only one observation. The chain couples TRBV3-1 (or the pseudogene TRBV3-2) to TRBJ1-3, with a tentative D call TRBD1 (5 bases). The CDR3 is 16 amino acids. CDR1 LGHDT and CDR2 YNNKEL come from the germline V gene (reference sequence). V was shortened by 4 bases and J by 0 bases, with 13 bases between the two germline ends. CDR3 amino acids: CASSPLGADSGNTIYF. The CDR3, as DNA: TGTGCCAGCAGCCCCCTTGGGGCCGACTCTGGAAACACCATATATTTT.

The rearrangement joins TRBV27 to TRBJ2-1; 7 positions agree with TRBD1. CDR3 length: 14 residues. The germline V gene has CDR1 MNHEY and CDR2 SMNVEV (reference sequence). Trimming at V came to 6 bases and at J to 6 bases, leaving 8 bases not matched to a gene. The CDR3: CASSKLDRINEQFF. The CDR3 bases are TGTGCCAGCAGCAAATTGGACAGGATCAATGAGCAGTTCTTC.

V is TRBV19 and J is TRBJ2-7, with D possibly being TRBD2 (6 bases). Germline-derived CDR1 and CDR2 are LNHDA and SQIVND (reference sequence). The V and J ends lost 4 bases and 6 bases respectively, with 13 bases between them. The CDR3 is 13 residues long. CDR3 sequence: CASSRRGTGEQYF. The CDR3 bases are TGTGCCAGTAGTAGGAGGGGCACAGGCGAGCAGTACTTC.

The genes are TRBV9 and TRBJ2-3; unclear D gene. Between the trimmed V and J ends, which lost 0 bases and 6 bases, there was a span of 11 bases. There are 14 residues in the CDR3. Germline loops: CDR1 SGDLS, CDR2 YYNGEE. The CDR3 reads CASSVEVTRDTQYF. In DNA, the CDR3 is TGTGCCAGCAGCGTAGAGGTGACGCGGGATACGCAGTATTTT.

The rearrangement links TRBV5-6 to TRBJ2-7, with a tentative D call TRBD1 (6 bases). Germline assignment: CDR1 SGHDT and CDR2 YYEEEE. The CDR3 contains 15 residues. Trimming pared 1 base from V and 3 bases from J, leaving 14 bases between. CDR3 DNA: TGTGCCAGCAGCTTGAGGTACAGGGCGAACTACGAGCAGTACTTC. This codes for CASSLRYRANYEQYF.

The V call is TRBV6-5, the J call TRBJ2-7, with 7 bases fitting TRBD2. CDR3 length: 14 amino acids. The germline gives CDR1 MNHEY, CDR2 SVGAGI. The V gene end was trimmed by 3 bases and the J gene end by 5 bases; junction bases not matched to a gene: 7. The CDR3 nucleotides read TGTGCCAGCAGTTATGGGAGGGTCAACGACGAGCAGTACTTC. It encodes CASSYGRVNDEQYF.

This clone appeared a few times. J is TRBJ1-5 and V is TRBV29-1; 7 nucleotides line up with TRBD1. The length of the CDR3 is 14 residues. V lost 7 bases to trimming and J lost 2 bases; unmatched junction nucleotides: 8. Germline values: CDR1 SQVTM, CDR2 ANQGSEA. CDR3 region: CSARVGGGNQPQHF. CDR3 coding DNA: TGCAGCGCCCGGGTAGGGGGCGGCAATCAGCCCCAGCATTTT.

The CDR3 sequence is CASRTSGRAAPLIAKNIQYF. DNA for the CDR3: TGTGCCAGCCGGACTAGCGGGAGGGCTGCGCCACTAATAGCCAAAAACATTCAGTACTTC. V usage is TRBV2 and J usage is TRBJ2-4; TRBD2 matches 15 bases. CDR1 and CDR2 (germline): SNHLY, FYNNEI. Germline trimming cut 8 bases from V and 0 bases from J; bases unmatched to any gene: 14. The CDR3 is made up of 20 amino acids.

This rearrangement joins TRBV2 to TRBJ1-1; 8 bases fit TRBD1. This CDR3 is 14 amino acids long. J was trimmed by 1 base and V by 5 bases; bases with no gene match: 3. Germline values: CDR1 SNHLY, CDR2 FYNNEI. DNA of the CDR3: TGTGCCAGCAGTACGACAGGGGAGAACACTGAAGCTTTCTTT. This encodes CASSTTGENTEAFF.

The chain links TRBV4-1 to TRBJ1-5; D remains unclear. The CDR3 covers 17 residues. The V end lost 1 base, the J end lost 0 bases, and 13 bases lay between the germline ends. CDR1 and CDR2 from the germline V gene are MGHRA and YSYEKL. The CDR3 loop reads CASSQGGRGNSNQPQHF. CDR3 DNA: TGCGCCAGCAGCCAAGGAGGGCGCGGGAATAGCAATCAGCCCCAGCATTTT.

This chain links TRBV20-1 with TRBJ2-7; 7 bases agree with TRBD2. This CDR3 contains 14 residues. In germline, CDR1 is DFQATT, CDR2 SNEGSKA (reference sequence). Trimming took 3 bases from V and 3 from J; bases not matched to a gene: 8. CDR3 protein: CSASIARGNYEQYF. As DNA, the CDR3 is TGCAGTGCTAGTATCGCGCGGGGGAACTACGAGCAGTACTTC.

The chain couples TRBV19 to TRBJ1-6, with D hard to call. The germline V gene encodes CDR1 LNHDA and CDR2 SQIVND (reference sequence). The length of the CDR3 is 17 residues. The V gene lost 5 bases and the J gene lost 0 bases, with 14 bases spanning the gap. CDR3 nucleotide sequence: TGTGCCAGTAGTCCGAGACTGCCTAGCTCCTATAATTCACCCCTCCACTTT. This gives the protein CASSPRLPSSYNSPLHF.

The CDR3 region has the DNA TGTGCCAGCAGTTCTGACAGGGTGGGCTACACCTTC. This encodes CASSSDRVGYTF. The J gene is TRBJ1-2, the V gene TRBV12-3 or TRBV12-4, with TRBD1 identical over 7 bases. CDR3 length equals 12 residues. The V gene end was trimmed by 4 bases and the J gene end by 8 bases; junction bases not matched to a gene: 4.

The rearrangement links TRBV5-1 to TRBJ2-1, with D possibly matching TRBD2 (6 bases). CDR3 size: 15 residues. The germline CDR1 and CDR2 sequences are SGHRS and YFSETQ. Trimming took 4 bases from V and 6 from J, leaving 17 bases between them. CDR3: CASSRSSGEFNEQFF. In DNA form, the CDR3 reads TGCGCCAGCAGCCGAAGCTCGGGGGAGTTCAATGAGCAGTTCTTC.

This rearrangement joins TRBV29-1 to TRBJ2-1; 11 positions agree with TRBD2. The CDR3 extends over 14 amino acids. Germline CDR1 reads SQVTM; CDR2 reads ANQGSEA. Trimming removed 8 bases from V and 9 bases from J; junction bases left unmatched: 12. The CDR3 DNA reads TGCAGCTCCTATGGACTAGCGGGTCCCGGTGAGCAGTTCTTC. It encodes CSSYGLAGPGEQFF.

The rearrangement joins TRBV28 to TRBJ2-2, with D tentatively TRBD1 (6 bases). The V and J ends lost 5 bases and 8 bases respectively, with 15 bases between them. CDR3 length equals 14 residues. Germline CDR1 MDHEN, CDR2 SYDVKM. For the CDR3, the DNA is TGTGCCAGCAGTGTCACAGGGTCGGGGGGGGAGCTGTTTTTT. Its protein product is CASSVTGSGGELFF.

The rearrangement uses TRBV4-2 and TRBJ1-6; TRBD1 agrees at 8 bases. CDR3 length: 14 residues. The germline V gene has CDR1 LGHNA and CDR2 YNFKEQ. After removal of 1 base from V and 10 bases from J, the junction contained 3 bases not matched to a gene. This chain's CDR3 is CASSQGTGKSPLHF. In DNA form, the CDR3 reads TGTGCCAGCAGCCAAGGGACAGGGAAATCACCCCTCCACTTT.